This T cell receptor (beta chain) was identified during a study of shared clonotypes between healthy human individuals. Notes on the study in general: An effect of sequencing depth on clonotype sharing among donors was expected.

The germline V and J ends were trimmed by 1 base and 0 bases, with 7 bases remaining between them. Germline loops: CDR1 SEHNR, CDR2 FQNEAQ (reference sequence). There are 15 residues in the CDR3. Concerning this clone: Its target is unknown.

In replicate PCRs of sorted subsets, roughly 200 ng DNA, approximately 32,000 T cell genomes, was used. The method was immunoSEQ multiplex PCR; TCRdb's version includes in-frame clones alone and lacks a portion of them. The table has 2 million to 2.5 million clones, 90% to 95% seen once. The clonotype comes from a young man in good health. This rearrangement joins TRBV7-9 to TRBJ1-3, with D uncertain. The material sequenced was naive CD4+ T cells sorted from blood. The subset is: CD45RA+ positively selected. CDR3 coding DNA: TGTGCCAGCAGCTTAGTAGAGGTCTCTGGAAACACCATATATTTT. It translates to CASSLVEVSGNTIYF.